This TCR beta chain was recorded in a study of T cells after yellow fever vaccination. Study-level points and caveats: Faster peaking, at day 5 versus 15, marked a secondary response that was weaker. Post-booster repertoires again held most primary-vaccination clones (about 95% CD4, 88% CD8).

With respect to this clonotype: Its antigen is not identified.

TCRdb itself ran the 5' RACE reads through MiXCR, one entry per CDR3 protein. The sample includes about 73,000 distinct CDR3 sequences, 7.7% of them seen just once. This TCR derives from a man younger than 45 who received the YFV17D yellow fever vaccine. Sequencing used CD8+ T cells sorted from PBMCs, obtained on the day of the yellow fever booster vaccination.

Here the CDR3 reads CASRTDTYTQYF. CDR3 DNA: TGTGCCAGCAGAACGGACACCTATACGCAGTATTTT. V and J are TRBV12-3 or TRBV12-4 and TRBJ2-3; a possible D gene is TRBD1 (5 bases). Between the trimmed V and J ends, which lost 6 bases and 7 bases, there was a span of 11 bases. The CDR3 runs to 12 residues.